One T cell receptor beta chain is described in this entry. Indicated treatment: oral pan-JAK inhibitor, 5-10 mg twice daily. Sampling of alopecia areata patients yielded lesional scalp punch biopsies as well as peripheral blood. PBMC-derived CD4+ and CD8+ T cells were sorted. These data come from a study of CD8+ T cells in alopecia areata. Study overall: Oral tofacitinib, 5 to 10 mg twice daily, was given in an open-label trial.

RNA extraction and reverse transcription yielded cDNA as sequencing template. The method was immunoSEQ multiplex PCR; TCRdb's version includes in-frame clones alone and lacks a portion of them. The table records under 350,000 clones, roughly 64% of them present only once. Germline-derived CDR1 and CDR2 are SEHNR and FQNEAQ (reference sequence). Trimming took 1 base from V and 5 from J, leaving 9 bases between them. The CDR3 totals 13 residues. The gene calls are TRBV7-9 and TRBJ2-7; no clear D gene. The material was CD4+ T cells sorted from blood, obtained at week 24, from a patient treated with tofacitinib. The TCR sequence derives from a human donor with alopecia areata. The CDR3 DNA follows: TGTGCCAGCAGCTTAGTTGCCGGCCACGAGCAGTACTTC. This translates into CASSLVAGHEQYF.